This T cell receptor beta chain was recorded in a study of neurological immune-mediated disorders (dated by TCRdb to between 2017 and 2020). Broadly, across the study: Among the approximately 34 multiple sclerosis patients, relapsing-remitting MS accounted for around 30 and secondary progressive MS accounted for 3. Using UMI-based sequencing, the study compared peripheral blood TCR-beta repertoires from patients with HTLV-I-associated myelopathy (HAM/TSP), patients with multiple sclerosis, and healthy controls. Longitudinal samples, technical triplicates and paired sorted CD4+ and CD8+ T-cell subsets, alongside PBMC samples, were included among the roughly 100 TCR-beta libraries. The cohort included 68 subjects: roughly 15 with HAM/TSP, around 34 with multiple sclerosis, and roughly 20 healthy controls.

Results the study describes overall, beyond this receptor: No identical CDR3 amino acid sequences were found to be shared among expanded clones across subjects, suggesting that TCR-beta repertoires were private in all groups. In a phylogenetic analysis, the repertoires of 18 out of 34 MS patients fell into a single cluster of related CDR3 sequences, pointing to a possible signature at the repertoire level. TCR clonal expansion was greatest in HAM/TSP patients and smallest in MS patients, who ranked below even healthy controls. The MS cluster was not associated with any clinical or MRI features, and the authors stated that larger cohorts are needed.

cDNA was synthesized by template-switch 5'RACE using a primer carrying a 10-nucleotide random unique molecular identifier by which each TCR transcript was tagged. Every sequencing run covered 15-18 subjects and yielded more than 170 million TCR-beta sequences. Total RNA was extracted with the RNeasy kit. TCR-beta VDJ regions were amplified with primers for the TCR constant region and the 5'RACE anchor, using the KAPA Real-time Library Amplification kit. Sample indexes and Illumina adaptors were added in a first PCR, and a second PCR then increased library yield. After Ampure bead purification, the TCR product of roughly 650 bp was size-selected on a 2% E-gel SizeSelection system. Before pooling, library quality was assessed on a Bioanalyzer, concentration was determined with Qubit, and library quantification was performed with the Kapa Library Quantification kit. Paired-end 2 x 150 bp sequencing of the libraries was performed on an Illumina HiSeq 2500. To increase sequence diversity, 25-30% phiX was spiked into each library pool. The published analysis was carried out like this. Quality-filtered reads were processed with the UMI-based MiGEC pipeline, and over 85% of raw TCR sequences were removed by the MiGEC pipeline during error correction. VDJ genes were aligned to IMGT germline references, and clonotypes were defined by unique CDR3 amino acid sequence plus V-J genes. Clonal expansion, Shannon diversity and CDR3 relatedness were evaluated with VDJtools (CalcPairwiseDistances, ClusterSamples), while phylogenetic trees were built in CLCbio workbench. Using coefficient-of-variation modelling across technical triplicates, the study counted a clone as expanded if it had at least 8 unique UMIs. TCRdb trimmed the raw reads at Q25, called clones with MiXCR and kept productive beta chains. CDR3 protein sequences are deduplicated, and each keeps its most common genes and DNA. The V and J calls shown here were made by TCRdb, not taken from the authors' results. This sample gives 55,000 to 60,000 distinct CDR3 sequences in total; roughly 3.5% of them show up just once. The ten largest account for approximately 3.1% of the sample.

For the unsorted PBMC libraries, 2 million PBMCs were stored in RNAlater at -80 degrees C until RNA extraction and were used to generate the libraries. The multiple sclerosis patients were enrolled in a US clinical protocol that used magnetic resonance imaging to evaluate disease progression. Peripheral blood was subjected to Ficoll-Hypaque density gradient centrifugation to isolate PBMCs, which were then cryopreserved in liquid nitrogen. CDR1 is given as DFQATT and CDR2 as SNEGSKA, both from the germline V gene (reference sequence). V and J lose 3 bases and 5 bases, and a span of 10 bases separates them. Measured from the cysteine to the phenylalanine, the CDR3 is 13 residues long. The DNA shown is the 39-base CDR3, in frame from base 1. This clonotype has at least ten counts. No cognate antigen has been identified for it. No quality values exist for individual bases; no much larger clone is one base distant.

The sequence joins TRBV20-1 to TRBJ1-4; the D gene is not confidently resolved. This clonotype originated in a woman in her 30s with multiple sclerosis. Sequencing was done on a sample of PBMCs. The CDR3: CSARDGKNEKLFF. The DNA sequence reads TGCAGTGCTAGGGACGGAAAAAATGAAAAACTGTTTTTT.